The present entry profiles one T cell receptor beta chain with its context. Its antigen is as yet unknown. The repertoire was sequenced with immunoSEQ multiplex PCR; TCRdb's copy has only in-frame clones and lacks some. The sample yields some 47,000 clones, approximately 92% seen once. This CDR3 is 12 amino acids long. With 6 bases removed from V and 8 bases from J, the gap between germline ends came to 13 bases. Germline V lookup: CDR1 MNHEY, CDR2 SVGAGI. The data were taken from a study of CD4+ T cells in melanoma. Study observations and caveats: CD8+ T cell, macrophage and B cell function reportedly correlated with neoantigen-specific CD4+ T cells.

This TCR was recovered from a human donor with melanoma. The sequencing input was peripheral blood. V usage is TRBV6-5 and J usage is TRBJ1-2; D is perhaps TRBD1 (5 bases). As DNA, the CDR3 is TGTGCCAGCAGATCGGGACCTAGGGGCTACACCTTC. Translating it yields CASRSGPRGYTF.